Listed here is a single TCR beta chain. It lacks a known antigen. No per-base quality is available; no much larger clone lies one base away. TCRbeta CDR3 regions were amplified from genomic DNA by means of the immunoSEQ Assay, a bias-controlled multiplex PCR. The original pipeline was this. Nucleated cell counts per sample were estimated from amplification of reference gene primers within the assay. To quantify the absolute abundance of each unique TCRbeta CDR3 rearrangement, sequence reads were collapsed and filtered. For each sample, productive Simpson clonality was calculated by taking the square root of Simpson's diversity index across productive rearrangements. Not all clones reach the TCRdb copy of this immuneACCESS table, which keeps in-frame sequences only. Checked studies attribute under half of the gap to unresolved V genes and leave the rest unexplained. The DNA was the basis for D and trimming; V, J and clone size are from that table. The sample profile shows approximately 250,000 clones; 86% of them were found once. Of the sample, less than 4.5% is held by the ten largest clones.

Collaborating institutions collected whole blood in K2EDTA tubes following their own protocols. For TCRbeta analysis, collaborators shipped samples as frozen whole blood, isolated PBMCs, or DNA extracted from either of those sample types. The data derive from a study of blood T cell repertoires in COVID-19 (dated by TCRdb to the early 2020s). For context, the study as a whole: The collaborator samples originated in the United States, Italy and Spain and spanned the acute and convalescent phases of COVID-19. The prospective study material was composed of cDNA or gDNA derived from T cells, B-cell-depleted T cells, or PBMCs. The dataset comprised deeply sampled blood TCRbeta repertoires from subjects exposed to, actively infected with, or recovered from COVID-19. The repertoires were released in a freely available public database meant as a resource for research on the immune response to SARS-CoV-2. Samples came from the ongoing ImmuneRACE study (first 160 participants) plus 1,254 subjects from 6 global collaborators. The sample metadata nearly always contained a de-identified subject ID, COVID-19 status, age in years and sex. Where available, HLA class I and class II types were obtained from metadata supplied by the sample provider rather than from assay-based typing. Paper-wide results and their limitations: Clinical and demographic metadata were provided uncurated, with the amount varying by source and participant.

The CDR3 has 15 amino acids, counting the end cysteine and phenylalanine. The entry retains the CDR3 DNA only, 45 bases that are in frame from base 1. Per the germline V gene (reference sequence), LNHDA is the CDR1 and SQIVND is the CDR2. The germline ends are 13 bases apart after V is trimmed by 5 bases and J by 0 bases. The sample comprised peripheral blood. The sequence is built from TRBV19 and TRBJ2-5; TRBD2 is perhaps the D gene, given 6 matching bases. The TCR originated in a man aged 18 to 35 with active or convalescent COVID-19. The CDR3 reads CASSPPGAYQETQYF. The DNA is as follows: TGTGCCAGTAGTCCGCCGGGAGCTTACCAAGAGACCCAGTACTTC.